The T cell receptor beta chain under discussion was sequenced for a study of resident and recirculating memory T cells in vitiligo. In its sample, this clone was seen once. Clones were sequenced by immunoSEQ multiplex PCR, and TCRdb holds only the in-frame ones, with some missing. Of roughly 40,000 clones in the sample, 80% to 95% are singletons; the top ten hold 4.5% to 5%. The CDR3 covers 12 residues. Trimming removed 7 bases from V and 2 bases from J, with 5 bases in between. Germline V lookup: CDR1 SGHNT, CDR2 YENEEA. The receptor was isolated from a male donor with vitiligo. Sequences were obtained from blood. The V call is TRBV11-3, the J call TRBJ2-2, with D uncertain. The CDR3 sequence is CASKSNTGELFF. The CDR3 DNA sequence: TGTGCCAGCAAGAGTAACACCGGGGAGCTGTTTTTT.